This T cell receptor (beta chain) stems from a study of neoadjuvant anti-PD-1 for oral cavity cancer. Study in general: Patients without progression got a fourth dose around day 43. Overall study findings and caveats: Pretreatment Treg/Th17 ratio correlated inversely with post-treatment tumor clonality. Post-nivolumab, blood T cell clonality was significantly elevated in non-responders.

This clone came up once. No antigen is known for it. The assay was immunoSEQ multiplex PCR, and TCRdb's table has in-frame clones only and misses some. The sample contains about 14,000 clones, under 65% of which appear only once. Here the sequenced sample was PBMCs, taken before nivolumab (anti-PD-1) treatment. This sequence was found in a person aged 35 to 85 with oral cavity squamous cell carcinoma.

The CDR3 protein is CASSIARTDSNQPQHF. The DNA for the CDR3 is TGTGCCAGTAGTATAGCCAGGACAGATAGCAATCAGCCCCAGCATTTT. The chain recombines TRBV19 with TRBJ1-5; D might be TRBD1 (6 bases). CDR3 length equals 16 residues. Trimming shortened V by 1 base and J by 0 bases, and 10 bases separated the two germline ends. Germline V gene data show CDR1 as LNHDA and CDR2 as SQIVND (reference sequence).